This is a list of T cell receptor beta chains from one sample in a study of a mutant IDH1 vaccine in newly diagnosed glioma. Their target antigens are unknown. Some clones are missing from TCRdb's copy, which holds only in-frame ones; the method was immunoSEQ multiplex PCR. The table shows roughly 50,000 clones, with 80% to 85% occurring only once. This specimen was PBMCs, taken from a glioma patient whose treatment included an IDH1 peptide vaccine. These receptor sequences come from a man aged 30-40 years with glioma. Each CDR3 is given with its conserved first and last residue. D genes are given only for firm matches. Some rows have no size entry. The others give once, few or many, or a class for an expanded clone.

v_gene: TRBV30
j_gene: TRBJ1-1
d_gene: .
abundance: once
CDR3aa: CAWSVPGGSNTEAFF
CDR3nt: TGTGCCTGGAGTGTACCCGGGGGGTCCAACACTGAAGCTTTCTTT

v_gene: TRBV14
j_gene: TRBJ1-5
d_gene: .
abundance: .
CDR3aa: CASSQDFLGRNQPQHF
CDR3nt: TGTGCCAGCAGCCAAGATTTCTTGGGACGCAATCAGCCCCAGCATTTT

v_gene: TRBV5-4
j_gene: TRBJ2-7
d_gene: TRBD2
abundance: .
CDR3aa: CASSLMTSGSYEQYF
CDR3nt: TGTGCCAGCAGCTTGATGACTAGCGGGTCCTACGAGCAGTACTTC

v_gene: TRBV5-4
j_gene: TRBJ1-4
d_gene: .
abundance: few
CDR3aa: CASSRGRGSRDEKLFF
CDR3nt: TGTGCCAGCAGCCGCGGAAGGGGCAGCCGGGATGAAAAACTGTTTTTT

v_gene: TRBV18
j_gene: TRBJ2-7
d_gene: TRBD2
abundance: .
CDR3aa: CASSPPGGRLPYEQYF
CDR3nt: TGTGCCAGCTCACCACCGGGCGGGAGGTTGCCCTACGAGCAGTACTTC

v_gene: TRBV6-1
j_gene: TRBJ1-1
d_gene: .
abundance: once
CDR3aa: CASSERDWNTEAFF
CDR3nt: TGTGCCAGCAGTGAAAGGGACTGGAACACTGAAGCTTTCTTT

v_gene: TRBV11-1
j_gene: TRBJ1-1
d_gene: .
abundance: few
CDR3aa: CASSSRGNTEAFF
CDR3nt: TGTGCCAGCAGTTCCAGAGGGAACACTGAAGCTTTCTTT

v_gene: TRBV6-5
j_gene: TRBJ1-5
d_gene: .
abundance: .
CDR3aa: CASSSEPGNAAQPQHF
CDR3nt: TGTGCCAGCAGTTCCGAGCCAGGGAATGCGGCTCAGCCCCAGCATTTT

v_gene: TRBV30
j_gene: TRBJ2-1
d_gene: .
abundance: .
CDR3aa: CAWGPGLYNEQFF
CDR3nt: TGTGCCTGGGGACCGGGCCTTTACAATGAGCAGTTCTTC

v_gene: TRBV13
j_gene: TRBJ2-2
d_gene: .
abundance: few
CDR3aa: CASSLYEVSAGNTGELFF
CDR3nt: TGTGCCAGCAGCCTTTATGAAGTATCGGCAGGGAACACCGGGGAGCTGTTTTTT

v_gene: TRBV15
j_gene: TRBJ1-2
d_gene: .
abundance: .
CDR3aa: CATSRVWLRGKKYGYTF
CDR3nt: TGTGCCACCAGCAGAGTATGGCTCAGGGGAAAGAAGTATGGCTACACCTTC

v_gene: TRBV5-1
j_gene: TRBJ2-1
d_gene: TRBD2
abundance: .
CDR3aa: CASSLGGGLRFF
CDR3nt: TGCGCCAGCAGCTTGGGCGGGGGGCTCCGGTTCTTC

v_gene: TRBV5-1
j_gene: TRBJ1-4
d_gene: .
abundance: .
CDR3aa: CASSFLGDWEKLFF
CDR3nt: TGCGCCAGCAGCTTTTTGGGGGACTGGGAAAAACTGTTTTTT

v_gene: TRBV6-6
j_gene: TRBJ2-7
d_gene: .
abundance: .
CDR3aa: CASSSGQGPLTYEQYF
CDR3nt: TGTGCCAGCAGCTCCGGTCAGGGGCCACTTACCTACGAGCAGTACTTC

v_gene: TRBV5-4
j_gene: TRBJ1-2
d_gene: .
abundance: .
CDR3aa: CASSLEGGRGYGYTF
CDR3nt: TGTGCCAGCAGCTTGGAGGGGGGTAGGGGCTATGGCTACACCTTC